The next 11 T cell receptor beta chains were all read from a single sample in a study of STAT5B mutations in CD4+ large granular lymphocyte leukemia. Profiling relied on immunoSEQ multiplex PCR, and the TCRdb table lists in-frame clones only, not all of them. This sample has 20,000 to 25,000 clones, with 75% found just once. The sequencing sample was made of CD4+ T cells from blood buffy coats. These TCRs come from a human donor in good health.

This clone was picked up a small number of times. This chain uses TRBV19 with TRBJ1-2; D not resolved. The V and J ends lost 7 bases and 4 bases respectively, with 10 bases between them. CDR1 is LNHDA and CDR2 is SQIVND in the germline V gene (reference sequence). The CDR3 is 12 amino acids. The CDR3 here is CASTLSGYGYTF. CDR3 sequence (DNA): TGTGCCAGTACCCTTAGCGGCTATGGCTACACCTTC.

The chain recombines TRBV5-6 with TRBJ2-5; possible D gene TRBD1, 6 bases. V was shortened by 1 base and J by 0 bases, with 7 bases between the two germline ends. The CDR3 length is 14 residues. Germline CDR1 and CDR2: SGHDT and YYEEEE. CDR3 residues: CASSLWGHQETQYF. CDR3 DNA: TGTGCCAGCAGCTTGTGGGGGCACCAAGAGACCCAGTACTTC.

The chain uses TRBV6-6 and TRBJ2-1, with 7 bases fitting TRBD2. This CDR3 spans 15 amino acids. V shed 5 bases, J shed 4 bases, and the junction held 8 bases outside the gene matches. Germline V gene sequence: CDR1 MNHNY, CDR2 SVGAGI (reference sequence). CDR3 sequence: CASSRGAGAYNEQFF. In nucleotides, the CDR3 is TGTGCCAGCAGTAGGGGCGCGGGAGCTTACAATGAGCAGTTCTTC.

This clone appeared a few times. This chain uses TRBV5-1 with TRBJ2-7, with TRBD1 matching over 8 bases. V lost 2 bases to trimming and J lost 6 bases; unmatched junction nucleotides: 4. This CDR3 is built from 13 residues. The germline gives CDR1 SGHRS, CDR2 YFSETQ. CDR3 sequence: CASSFQGAREQYF. The CDR3, as DNA: TGCGCCAGCAGCTTCCAGGGGGCGCGCGAGCAGTACTTC.

The chain has TRBV7-6 and TRBJ2-2; the match to TRBD1 covers 7 bases. Germline V lookup: CDR1 SGHVS, CDR2 FNYEAQ. The CDR3 runs to 14 residues. V was pared by 6 bases and J by 6 bases, with 7 bases of the junction left unmatched. CDR3 sequence (DNA): TGTGCCAGCAGACTACGACAGGGTTCCGGGGAGCTGTTTTTT. Encoded protein: CASRLRQGSGELFF.

The chain has TRBV6-5 and TRBJ2-7; 7 bases align to TRBD2. This CDR3 is 14 amino acids long. V shed 6 bases, J shed 3 bases, and the junction held 8 bases outside the gene matches. Germline lookup yields CDR1 MNHEY and CDR2 SVGAGI. CDR3 coding DNA: TGTGCCAGCAGCCCACCTAGCGGTCGCTACGAGCAGTACTTC. Translation: CASSPPSGRYEQYF.

This rearrangement joins TRBV30 to TRBJ2-1, with TRBD2 as a possible D gene (5 bases). V was clipped by 5 bases and J by 6 bases, with 8 bases between them. The CDR3 runs 11 residues. The germline V gene has CDR1 GTSNPN and CDR2 SVGIG (reference sequence). The DNA for the CDR3 is TGTGCCTGGGGTGGACTCAATGAGCAGTTCTTC. Protein product: CAWGGLNEQFF.

The V call is TRBV4-1, the J call TRBJ1-4, with 9 positions matching TRBD1. CDR1 MGHRA and CDR2 YSYEKL come from the germline V gene. The CDR3 consists of 18 residues. The V and J ends lost 0 bases and 4 bases, in that order; junction bases with no gene match: 9. CDR3 sequence: CASSQDLLGGQGNEKLFF. Here the CDR3 DNA reads TGCGCCAGCAGCCAAGATCTCCTCGGGGGACAGGGTAATGAAAAACTGTTTTTT.

The chain carries TRBV10-3 and TRBJ2-2; 12 bases align to TRBD2. Germline V gene data show CDR1 as ENHRY and CDR2 as SYGVKD. V lost 4 bases and J lost 4; bases outside the gene matches: 4. This CDR3 has 16 residues. CDR3 nucleotide sequence: TGTGCCATCAGTGCGCGGACTAGCGGGGTCACCGGGGAGCTGTTTTTT. Its translation: CAISARTSGVTGELFF.

The chain combines TRBV9 with TRBJ2-5, with 13 bases aligning to TRBD2. The germline CDR1 and CDR2 sequences are SGDLS and YYNGEE. V lost 0 bases to trimming and J lost 5 bases; unmatched junction nucleotides: 1. The CDR3 has 15 amino acids. The CDR3 sequence: CASSVGLAGGETQYF. The CDR3 DNA reads TGTGCCAGCAGCGTAGGACTAGCGGGAGGTGAGACCCAGTACTTC.

V usage is TRBV10-3 and J usage is TRBJ2-3; D uncertain. The CDR3 runs 14 residues. Germline lookup yields CDR1 ENHRY and CDR2 SYGVKD. V gave up 4 bases and J gave up 1 base, with 9 bases separating them. The CDR3 reads CAISAQSGTDTQYF. The CDR3 nucleotides are TGTGCCATCAGTGCCCAGTCTGGCACAGATACGCAGTATTTT.